Listed here are 11 T cell receptor beta chains from one sample, sequenced in a study of blood T cell repertoires in COVID-19. Sequencing was performed with immunoSEQ multiplex PCR; in TCRdb, only in-frame clones are kept and a portion is missing. The table lists some 150,000 clones, just under 85% of them singletons, with 6% to 9% in the top ten. The sequenced sample was peripheral blood. The receptors come from a man aged 35 to 55 who had recovered from COVID-19.

A few counts support this clone. This rearrangement joins TRBV6-5 to TRBJ1-2, with 7 bases aligning to TRBD1. Unmatched junction bases numbered 4, after V lost 6 bases and J lost 6 bases. Per the germline V gene, CDR1 is MNHEY and CDR2 is SVGAGI. The CDR3 is 12 amino acids. The chain's CDR3 is CASRDRDHGYTF. The CDR3, as DNA: TGTGCCAGCAGAGACAGGGACCATGGCTACACCTTC.

V is TRBV4-2 and J is TRBJ2-2; 10 nucleotides align to TRBD2. Germline lookup yields CDR1 LGHNA and CDR2 YNFKEQ. V shed 0 bases and J 8 bases; nucleotides not matched to a gene: 15. This CDR3 spans 19 amino acids. CDR3 loop: CASSQDLSRGLATRGELFF. Written as DNA, the CDR3 is TGTGCCAGCAGCCAAGATCTAAGCCGGGGACTAGCGACTCGAGGGGAGCTGTTTTTT.

The chain carries TRBV19 and TRBJ1-1, with D perhaps matching TRBD1 (5 bases). The germline V and J ends were trimmed by 6 bases and 1 base, with 9 bases remaining between them. The CDR3 totals 13 residues. The germline V gene has CDR1 LNHDA and CDR2 SQIVND (reference sequence). CDR3 sequence (DNA): TGTGCCAGTAGCAGGGAAGGGAACACTGAAGCTTTCTTT. It translates to CASSREGNTEAFF.

This rearrangement joins TRBV5-4 to TRBJ2-5; 7 nucleotides align to TRBD1. Per the germline V gene, CDR1 is SGHNT and CDR2 is YYREEE (reference sequence). This CDR3 is built from 14 residues. Trimming at V came to 3 bases and at J to 3 bases, leaving 5 bases not matched to a gene. CDR3 sequence (DNA): TGTGCCAGCAGCTCCGGGGACAGAGAAGAGACCCAGTACTTC. This sequence encodes CASSSGDREETQYF.

In this sample, this clone turned up a few times. This sequence joins TRBV4-1 and TRBJ1-6; tentative D call: TRBD1 (5 bases). The CDR3 spans 17 residues. Germline assignment: CDR1 MGHRA and CDR2 YSYEKL. V gave up 1 base and J gave up 6 bases, with 16 bases separating them. CDR3 coding DNA: TGCGCCAGCAGCCAAGCTTCCCGTCTGGGGCCTAATTCACCCCTCCACTTT. As protein: CASSQASRLGPNSPLHF.

The J gene is TRBJ2-1, the V gene TRBV13; 11 nucleotides match TRBD2. This CDR3 comprises 15 residues. The junction had 4 bases not matched to a gene; V was cut back by 5 bases and J by 4 bases. Per germline, CDR1 PRHDT and CDR2 FYEKMQ (reference sequence). DNA for the CDR3: TGTGCCAGCAGCATACTAGCGGGGGTTTACAATGAGCAGTTCTTC. This codes for CASSILAGVYNEQFF.

V gene TRBV19 combines with J gene TRBJ2-7; maybe TRBD1 (6 bases). CDR3 length: 13 amino acids. Germline CDR1 LNHDA, CDR2 SQIVND (reference sequence). V was shortened by 6 bases and J by 1 base, with 10 bases between the two germline ends. The CDR3 loop reads CASSPGVSYEQYF. DNA of the CDR3: TGTGCCAGTAGCCCAGGGGTGTCCTACGAGCAGTACTTC.

CDR3 amino acids: CASSLSIKSTDTQYF. The CDR3 DNA reads as TGTGCCAGCAGCCTATCAATTAAGAGCACAGATACGCAGTATTTT. V is TRBV5-5 and J is TRBJ2-3; D gene uncertain. The CDR3 loop spans 15 amino acids. Germline V lookup: CDR1 SGHKS, CDR2 YYEKEE (reference sequence). Trimming took off 4 bases at V and 0 bases at J, with 12 bases between the two ends.

With regard to this clone: One junction end disagrees with the germline gene, perhaps due to a read error. CDR3 bases: TGTGCTAGCAGCGGCGACAGGGGTCAGACCCAGTACTTC. Encoded protein: CASSGDRGQTQYF. This chain links TRBV7-7 with TRBJ2-5, with 8 bases lining up with TRBD1. The CDR3 contains 13 residues. Germline CDR1 and CDR2: SSHAT and FNYEAQ (reference sequence).

The gene calls are TRBV9 and TRBJ2-7, with D possibly matching TRBD2 (6 bases). CDR1 SGDLS and CDR2 YYNGEE come from the germline V gene. The ends were cut back, 4 bases at V and 7 bases at J, with 15 bases in the middle. The length of the CDR3 is 13 residues. CDR3 amino acids: CASSPGPGDEQYF. In nucleotides, the CDR3 is TGTGCCAGCAGCCCCGGGCCGGGAGATGAGCAGTACTTC.

V usage is TRBV7-2 and J usage is TRBJ1-1; D is uncertain. CDR1 and CDR2 from the germline V gene are SGHTA and FQGNSA. V lost 1 base and J lost 1, with 4 bases in between. The CDR3 loop spans 13 amino acids. The CDR3 loop reads CASSLGANTEAFF. The CDR3 DNA follows: TGTGCCAGCAGCTTAGGGGCGAACACTGAAGCTTTCTTT.